This T cell receptor (beta chain) was sequenced for a study of blood T cell repertoires in COVID-19. Across the study: Samples representing acute and convalescent COVID-19 were sourced from the United States, Italy and Spain.

Measured with immunoSEQ multiplex PCR; TCRdb has only the in-frame clones, and not every one. This table holds more than 200,000 clones, more than 75% found once. CDR1 and CDR2 from the germline V gene are MDHEN and SYDVKM. This CDR3 is built from 14 residues. The germline V and J ends were trimmed by 5 bases and 4 bases, with 14 bases remaining between them. The table lists this clone with a count of one. This chain uses TRBV28 with TRBJ1-1; TRBD1 might be the D (5 bases). This TCR was sampled from a man older than 75 with acute or convalescent COVID-19. Material for sequencing was peripheral blood. As DNA, the CDR3 is TGTGCCAGCAGTCTCTCACCCGGGGGCACTGAAGCTTTCTTT. Residues: CASSLSPGGTEAFF. Looking up the rest from reference TRBV28 and TRBJ1-1 gives the full variable domain: DVKVTQSSRYLVKRTGEKVFLECVQDMDHENMFWYRQDPGLGLRLIYFSYDVKMKEKGDIPEGYSVSREKKERFSLILESASTNQTSMYLCASSLSPGGTEAFFGQGTRLTVV.